This TCR beta chain was observed in a study of shared clonotypes between healthy human individuals. About this clone: Its antigen is not known.

Trimming took 2 bases from V and 5 from J, leaving 9 bases between them. Germline CDR1 reads SGHDT; CDR2 reads YYEEEE. The CDR3 is 13 residues long. The data were produced by immunoSEQ multiplex PCR, yet TCRdb's version contains in-frame clones alone and is incomplete. The sample shows about 2 million clones, roughly 96% of them seen only once. Study observations and caveats: Deeper or shallower sequencing was expected to change how clonotypes are shared among donors.

This TCR derives from a young man in good health. The V call is TRBV5-6, the J call TRBJ2-3; D remains ambiguous. The specimen sequenced was naive CD4+ T cells sorted from blood. Subset in this sample: CD45RA+ positively selected. CDR3 in DNA: TGTGCCAGCAGCTTTCTGGGCAGAGATACGCAGTATTTT. This encodes CASSFLGRDTQYF.